The clone carrying this T cell receptor (beta chain) was picked up many times. This sample was included in a study of T cells of healthy individuals. Each CDR3 protein gets one entry after TCRdb re-called the 5' RACE reads with MiXCR. This table has 60,000 to 70,000 distinct CDR3 sequences, 15% to 20% appearing once. The TCR was taken from a human donor in good health.

The CDR3 nucleotides read TGCAGCGTTGTAAGGCAGTATAGAACTGAAGCTTTCTTT. Translation: CSVVRQYRTEAFF. The chain has TRBV29-1 and TRBJ1-1, with no clear D. Per the germline V gene, CDR1 is SQVTM and CDR2 is ANQGSEA. The CDR3 runs 13 residues. The V gene lost 4 bases and the J gene lost 5 bases, with 14 bases spanning the gap. Filled out from reference TRBV29-1 and TRBJ1-1, the complete variable domain reads SAVISQKPSRDICQRGTSLTIQCQVDSQVTMMFWYRQQPGQSLTLIATANQGSEATYESGFVIDKFPISRPNLTFSTLTVSNMSPEDSSIYLCSVVRQYRTEAFFGQGTRLTVV.